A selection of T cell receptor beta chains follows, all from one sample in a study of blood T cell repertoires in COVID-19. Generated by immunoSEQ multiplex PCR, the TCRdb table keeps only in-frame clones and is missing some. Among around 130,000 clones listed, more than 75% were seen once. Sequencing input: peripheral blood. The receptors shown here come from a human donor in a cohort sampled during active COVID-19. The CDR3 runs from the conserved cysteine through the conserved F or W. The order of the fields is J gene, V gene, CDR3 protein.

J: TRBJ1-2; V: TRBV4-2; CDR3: CASSQELDRNYGYTF
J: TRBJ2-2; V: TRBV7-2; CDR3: CASSSRPLGGYGELFF
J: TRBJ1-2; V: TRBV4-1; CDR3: CASSHTGTGFSYTF
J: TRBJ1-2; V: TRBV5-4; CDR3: CASSFTGTGYGYTF
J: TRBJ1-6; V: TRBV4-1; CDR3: CASSQDRNSPLHF
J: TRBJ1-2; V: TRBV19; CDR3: CASSLEGMGDYGYTF
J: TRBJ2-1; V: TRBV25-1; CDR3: CASSEWAGGSYNEQFF
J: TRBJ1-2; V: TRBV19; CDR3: CASSNPGLNYGYTF
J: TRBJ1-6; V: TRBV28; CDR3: CASSSSSPSSYNSPLHF
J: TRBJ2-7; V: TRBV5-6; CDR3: CASSLEGADEQYF
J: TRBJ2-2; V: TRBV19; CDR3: CASRGPGTGGLAETGELFF
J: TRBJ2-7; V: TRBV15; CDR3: CATSRREAGGPDEQYF
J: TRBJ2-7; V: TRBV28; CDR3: CASSSPRGHEQYF
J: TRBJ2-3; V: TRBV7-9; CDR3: CASSPRGTATDTQYF
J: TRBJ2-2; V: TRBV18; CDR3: CASSPSQGGTGELFF
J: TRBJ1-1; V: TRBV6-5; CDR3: CASSLGRNTEAFF
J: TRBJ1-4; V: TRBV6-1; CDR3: CASSEVRAVNEKLFF
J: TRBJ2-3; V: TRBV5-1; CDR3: CASSMEGRRDTQYF
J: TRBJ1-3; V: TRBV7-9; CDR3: CASSSDREDENTIYF
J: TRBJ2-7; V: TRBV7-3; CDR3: CASSSGGSYEQYF
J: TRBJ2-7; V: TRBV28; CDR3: CASMSSGSYEQYF
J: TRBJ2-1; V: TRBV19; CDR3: CASSYRTEKFYNEQFF
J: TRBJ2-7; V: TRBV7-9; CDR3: CASSSWQGGREQYF
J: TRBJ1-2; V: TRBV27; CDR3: CASSFDRDYGYTF
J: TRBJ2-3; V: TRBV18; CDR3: CASSSTTSGGTDTQYF
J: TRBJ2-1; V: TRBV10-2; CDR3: CASRLAGGNNEQFF
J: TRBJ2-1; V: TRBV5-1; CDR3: CASSPYDSYNEQFF